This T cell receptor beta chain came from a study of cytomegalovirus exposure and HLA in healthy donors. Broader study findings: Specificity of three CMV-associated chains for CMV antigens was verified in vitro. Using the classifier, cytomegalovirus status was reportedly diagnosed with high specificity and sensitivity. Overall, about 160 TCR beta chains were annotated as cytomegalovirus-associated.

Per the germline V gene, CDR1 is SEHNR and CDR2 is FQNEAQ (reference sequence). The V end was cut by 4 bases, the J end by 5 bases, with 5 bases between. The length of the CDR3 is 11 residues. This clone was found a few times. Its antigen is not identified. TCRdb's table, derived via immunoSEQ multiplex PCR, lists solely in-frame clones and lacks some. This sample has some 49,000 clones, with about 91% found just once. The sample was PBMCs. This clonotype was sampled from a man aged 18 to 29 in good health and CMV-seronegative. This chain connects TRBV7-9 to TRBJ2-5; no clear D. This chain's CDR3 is CASSSLETQYF. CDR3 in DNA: TGTGCCAGCAGCTCTCTGGAGACCCAGTACTTC.